This T cell receptor (beta chain) derives from a study of molecular identifiers for immune sequencing clone quantification. For naive CD8 T cells, sorting used the CD8+CD4-CCR7+CD45RA+ phenotype. This CDR3 spans 14 amino acids. Trimming took 7 bases from V and 2 from J, leaving 13 bases between them. Germline CDR1 SGHVS, CDR2 FNYEAQ. Notes on the study in general: Clones above 20 RNA copies contained over 98% of effector molecules but under 1% of naive ones. Underestimated sizes of highly expanded clones could result from identical TCR molecules that share a barcode.

A remark on this clonotype: Its antigen is not known.

TCRdb ran MiXCR on the PCR reads and lists one entry per CDR3 protein. This table has around 460,000 distinct CDR3 sequences, 20% to 25% appearing once. The source is a human donor in good health. Some libraries in this study had Jurkat cell RNA spiked in. Input material: naive CD8+ T cells from blood, with Jurkat cell RNA spiked in. Sample subset: FACS-sorted CD8+CD4-CCR7+CD45RA+ naive T cells. V and J are TRBV7-6 and TRBJ2-3, with D possibly TRBD2 on 5 matching bases. The DNA for the CDR3 is TGTGCCAGCACACGCGGCGGGCACACAGATACGCAGTATTTT. It encodes CASTRGGHTDTQYF.